This T cell receptor beta chain emerged from a study of human T cells and chemical hapten exposure. Study-wide findings and caveats: Among TCRs, those above 1 in 1000 frequency were unaffected by DPC sensitization.

Total RNA was isolated from whole blood that had not been fractionated. As for this clonotype: What it binds is unknown.

TCRdb re-analysed the 5' RACE reads in MiXCR, keeping a single row per CDR3 protein. The sample holds 130,000 or so distinct CDR3 sequences, over 3.5% seen once. This clonotype was obtained from a female donor in good health.

CDR3 region: CASSQPTTGEASNEQFF. The CDR3 DNA sequence: TGTGCCAGCAGCCAACCCACGACAGGGGAGGCGTCAAATGAGCAGTTCTTC. The J gene is TRBJ2-1, the V gene TRBV5-4; 8 bases are shared with TRBD1. The length of the CDR3 is 17 residues. V gave up 4 bases and J gave up 7 bases; unmatched junction bases: 16. The germline gives CDR1 SGHNT, CDR2 YYREEE (reference sequence). The full variable domain, its missing parts supplied by reference TRBV5-4 and TRBJ2-1, is ETGVTQSPTHLIKTRGQQVTLRCSSQSGHNTVSWYQQALGQGPQFIFQYYREEENGRGNFPPRFSGLQFPNYSSELNVNALELDDSALYLCASSQPTTGEASNEQFFGPGTRLTVL.